This entry concerns a single T cell receptor beta chain. Its specificity is unknown. These data originate in a study of cytomegalovirus exposure and HLA in healthy donors. Study at large: Unique TCRs from HLA-typed donors, 65 million to 85 million of them, were held in an early data release. General study results and limits: Investigators reported more than 150 TCR beta chains as tied to cytomegalovirus. CMV serostatus was the only recorded immune exposure for donors.

The PCR ran on 60 Vbeta and 13 Jbeta primers. Original handling: Later, 65 million to 90 million unique TCR beta chains were counted in an analysis, and some 9.9 million of them were shared. The repertoire was sequenced with immunoSEQ multiplex PCR; TCRdb's copy has only in-frame clones and lacks some. D and trimming were read from the DNA, whereas the V and J calls and clone size are those reported in that table. This repertoire shows 110,000 to 150,000 clones, about 75% found once; its top ten account for 3.9%. The CDR3 is 13 residues long. Germline V gives CDR1 MDHEN, CDR2 SYDVKM. V was trimmed by 5 bases and J by 4 bases, leaving 11 bases between them.

The TCR sequence derives from a man between 18 and 29 years old in good health and CMV-seronegative. The V and J genes are TRBV28 and TRBJ1-1; a possible D gene is TRBD1 (6 bases). The specimen was PBMCs. CDR3 sequence (DNA): TGTGCCAGCAGTGATGTCAGGGGCACTGAAGCTTTCTTT. This encodes CASSDVRGTEAFF.